Below are 28 T cell receptor beta chains sequenced from a single sample in a study of post-analysis software for immune sequencing data. General study results and limits: Several TRBV segments were more frequent in patients than controls; TRBV5-6, TRBV5-1 and TRBV20-1 belonged to this group.

Unique molecular identifiers had been added to the TCR beta cDNA libraries. TCRdb redid the calling of the PCR reads with MiXCR, one entry per CDR3 protein. The data hold fewer than 550,000 distinct CDR3 sequences, with about a third observed a single time. The antigens these receptors bind are not known. The source material was blood. All receptors derive from a girl aged 2-17 years with multiple sclerosis.

This chain links TRBV10-3 with TRBJ1-2, with D hard to call. Trimming shortened V by 10 bases and J by 1 base, and 28 bases separated the two germline ends. Looked up from germline, CDR1 is ENHRY and CDR2 is SYGVKD. CDR3 size: 18 residues. The CDR3 DNA is TGTGCCACATCGGAGAGGGATTACGGCAGGCTTCTTAACTATGGCTACACCTTC. Translated, it gives CATSERDYGRLLNYGYTF.

The gene calls are TRBV4-1 and TRBJ1-4; D possibly corresponds to TRBD1 (5 bases). The CDR3 sequence is 17 residues long. The germline V and J ends were trimmed by 3 bases and 6 bases, with 20 bases remaining between them. The germline V gene has CDR1 MGHRA and CDR2 YSYEKL. The CDR3 loop is CASSHVGQGLGYEKLFF. The CDR3 DNA is TGCGCCAGCAGCCACGTTGGACAAGGTCTGGGCTATGAAAAACTGTTTTTT.

This chain uses TRBV20-1 with TRBJ2-7; 7 bases are a match to TRBD1. This CDR3 has 14 residues. The germline V gene has CDR1 DFQATT and CDR2 SNEGSKA (reference sequence). Losses at the gene ends were 6 bases for V and 3 bases for J; bases not matched to a gene: 11. The CDR3 is CSATTGTVNYEQYF. DNA for the CDR3: TGCAGTGCAACTACCGGGACAGTTAACTACGAGCAGTACTTC.

In this sample, this clonotype turned up a few times. The chain's CDR3 is CASSSSGHSYEQYF. DNA of the CDR3: TGTGCCAGCAGCTCCTCGGGACACTCCTACGAGCAGTACTTC. V usage is TRBV7-2 and J usage is TRBJ2-7; D possibly corresponds to TRBD1 (6 bases). The V and J ends lost 4 bases and 0 bases respectively, with 10 bases between them. This CDR3 spans 14 amino acids. Germline CDR1 reads SGHTA; CDR2 reads FQGNSA.

This chain uses TRBV12-3 or TRBV12-4 with TRBJ2-2; D not resolved. The CDR3 runs 15 residues. Trimming removed 4 bases at V and 2 bases at J, with 11 bases between. The CDR3 loop is CASSSRSTNTGELFF. Here the CDR3 DNA reads TGTGCCAGCAGTTCGAGGTCAACAAACACCGGGGAGCTGTTTTTT.

This chain uses TRBV6-1 with TRBJ2-1; perhaps TRBD2 as D (6 bases). Trimming took 7 bases from V and 5 from J, leaving 18 bases between them. Germline lookup yields CDR1 MNHNS and CDR2 SASEGT. This CDR3 has 15 amino acids. The CDR3 sequence is CASTRLTGDHNEQFF. The CDR3 bases are TGTGCCAGCACTCGACTAACGGGGGACCACAATGAGCAGTTCTTC.

The chain has TRBV12-3 or TRBV12-4 and TRBJ1-5; 8 bases match TRBD1. Germline trimming cut 6 bases from V and 6 bases from J; bases unmatched to any gene: 7. The CDR3 sequence is 14 residues long. The CDR3 sequence is CASRPGQGSQPQHF. The DNA of the CDR3 is TGTGCCAGCAGACCCGGACAGGGAAGTCAGCCCCAGCATTTT.

The chain couples TRBV7-2 to TRBJ2-7; a possible D gene is TRBD1 (5 bases). Germline V lookup: CDR1 SGHTA, CDR2 FQGNSA. Trimming removed 4 bases from V and 1 base from J, with 11 bases in between. The CDR3 consists of 14 residues. In DNA form, the CDR3 reads TGTGCCAGCAGCTGGGGCGGAACATCCTACGAGCAGTACGTC. Its protein product is CASSWGGTSYEQYV.

This clonotype was counted only a few times. The V and J genes are TRBV20-1 and TRBJ2-5; D uncertain. Germline lookup yields CDR1 DFQATT and CDR2 SNEGSKA (reference sequence). Trimming pared 0 bases from V and 2 bases from J, leaving 13 bases between. The CDR3 consists of 15 residues. CDR3 DNA sequence: TGCAGTGCTAGAGACCCAGCCGGCCCACAAGAGACCCAGTACTTC. It translates to CSARDPAGPQETQYF.

This clonotype occurred a few times. V usage is TRBV18 and J usage is TRBJ1-1; perhaps TRBD1 as D (5 bases). This CDR3 comprises 14 residues. CDR1 KGHSH and CDR2 LQKENI come from the germline V gene. Trimming removed 2 bases from V and 3 bases from J, with 10 bases in between. CDR3 sequence: CASSPTRDYTEAFF. Written as DNA, the CDR3 is TGTGCCAGCTCACCAACCCGGGACTACACTGAAGCTTTCTTT.

The chain couples TRBV7-2 to TRBJ2-3; TRBD2 matches at 13 bases. This CDR3 is built from 16 residues. CDR1 is SGHTA and CDR2 is FQGNSA in the germline V gene. J lost 5 bases, V lost 6 bases, and 8 bases had no gene match. The CDR3 DNA reads as TGTGCCAGCAGTCGACCCGGACTAGCGGGGGTAGATACGCAGTATTTT. It is translated as CASSRPGLAGVDTQYF.

V usage is TRBV7-3 and J usage is TRBJ2-7; D may be TRBD1 or TRBD2 (5 bases each). The CDR3 sequence is 13 residues long. Germline V gives CDR1 SGHTA, CDR2 FQGTGA. Trimming cost V 1 base and J 10 bases, with 14 bases left between them. The CDR3 DNA reads as TGTGCCAGCAGCTTAAACTTTCGGGACGTCCAGTACTTC. Amino acid sequence: CASSLNFRDVQYF.

This chain links TRBV10-3 with TRBJ2-3; 10 bases are a match to TRBD2. The V gene end was trimmed by 0 bases and the J gene end by 4 bases; junction bases not matched to a gene: 4. Germline V gene lookup returns CDR1 ENHRY and CDR2 SYGVKD. The CDR3 is made up of 16 amino acids. The CDR3 region is CAISESSLAGADTQYF. CDR3 nucleotide sequence: TGTGCCATCAGTGAGTCGAGCCTAGCGGGGGCAGATACGCAGTATTTT.

This clonotype was observed a few times. The chain is built from TRBV7-2 and TRBJ1-2; 7 bases align to TRBD1. The J segment lost 5 bases and the V segment lost 4 bases, leaving 10 bases of the junction unmatched. The germline CDR1 and CDR2 sequences are SGHTA and FQGNSA. The CDR3 covers 15 residues. CDR3 bases: TGTGCCAGCAGCTGGCAGGGGGTGCTGTCTTATGGCTACACCTTC. This gives the protein CASSWQGVLSYGYTF.

This chain joins TRBV10-3 and TRBJ2-2, with D possibly matching TRBD1 (5 bases). The germline V and J ends were trimmed by 7 bases and 4 bases, with 16 bases remaining between them. This CDR3 comprises 15 residues. The germline CDR1 and CDR2 sequences are ENHRY and SYGVKD. This CDR3 reads CAINPTGVGTGELFF. The CDR3 region has the DNA TGTGCCATCAATCCAACAGGAGTGGGCACCGGGGAGCTGTTTTTT.

The CDR3 DNA sequence: TGTGCCAGCACTGGAGGCGACAGCCGGTTTGAAGCTTTCTTT. Its translation: CASTGGDSRFEAFF. The J gene is TRBJ1-1, the V gene TRBV6-1, with D tentatively TRBD1 (5 bases). Germline CDR1 and CDR2: MNHNS and SASEGT. CDR3 length: 14 residues. Trimming took off 7 bases at V and 7 bases at J, with 19 bases between the two ends.

The chain carries TRBV6-5 and TRBJ1-1; 7 bases align to TRBD1. Trimming removed 5 bases from V and 5 bases from J; junction bases left unmatched: 11. The CDR3 length is 15 residues. Germline V gene sequence: CDR1 MNHEY, CDR2 SVGAGI. The CDR3 sequence is CASSHSDREGTEAFF. In nucleotides, the CDR3 is TGTGCCAGCAGTCACAGCGACAGGGAAGGAACTGAAGCTTTCTTT.

This clonotype was seen a single time. J is TRBJ2-2 and V is TRBV2; D uncertain. Germline lookup yields CDR1 SNHLY and CDR2 FYNNEI. The CDR3 has 11 residues. The V gene lost 7 bases and the J gene lost 6 bases, with 6 bases spanning the gap. CDR3 coding DNA: TGTGCCAGCACGATAGCCGGGGAGCTGTTTTTT. It translates to CASTIAGELFF.

The chain is built from TRBV28 and TRBJ2-1, with 11 bases identical to TRBD2. The CDR3 extends over 15 amino acids. Germline assignment: CDR1 MDHEN and CDR2 SYDVKM. J was trimmed by 7 bases and V by 1 base; bases with no gene match: 3. For the CDR3, the DNA is TGTGCCAGCAGTTTATTGACTAGCGGGGATAATGAGCAGTTCTTC. Its translation: CASSLLTSGDNEQFF.

This sequence joins TRBV20-1 and TRBJ1-5, with 9 bases matching TRBD1. V shed 6 bases, J shed 0 bases, and the junction held 12 bases outside the gene matches. Germline CDR1 DFQATT, CDR2 SNEGSKA (reference sequence). This CDR3 has 17 residues. In nucleotides, the CDR3 is TGCAGTGCGACGGACAGGGGACCCGCGTATAGCAATCAGCCCCAGCATTTT. Translated: CSATDRGPAYSNQPQHF.

J is TRBJ2-7 and V is TRBV20-1; TRBD2 is a possible D gene (5 bases). Trimming stripped 4 bases from V and 4 bases from J, with 11 bases between. Germline CDR1 and CDR2: DFQATT and SNEGSKA (reference sequence). The CDR3 extends over 12 amino acids. The CDR3 DNA sequence: TGCAGTGCTACCGGGGTAGGGTACGAGCAGTACTTC. It codes for CSATGVGYEQYF.

The chain uses TRBV6-1 and TRBJ1-1; possible D gene TRBD1, 6 bases. V was clipped by 10 bases and J by 5 bases, with 17 bases between them. Germline V gene sequence: CDR1 MNHNS, CDR2 SASEGT. This CDR3 comprises 13 residues. CDR3 in amino acids: CATETGQGTEAFF. For the CDR3, the DNA is TGTGCCACCGAGACAGGCCAAGGAACTGAAGCTTTCTTT.

This clonotype is a singleton in its sample. The chain combines TRBV7-3 with TRBJ2-3; D may be TRBD1 or TRBD2 (5 bases each). Germline values: CDR1 SGHTA, CDR2 FQGTGA. The CDR3 length is 14 residues. Trimming left V 1 base short and J 3 bases short, with 8 bases between. CDR3 sequence: CASSLKGRTDTQYF. CDR3 nucleotide sequence: TGTGCCAGCAGCTTAAAGGGGAGAACAGATACGCAGTATTTT.

The V and J genes are TRBV12-3 or TRBV12-4 and TRBJ1-1; TRBD1 aligns across 7 bases. CDR3 size: 18 residues. V gave up 7 bases and J gave up 0 bases; unmatched junction bases: 17. The DNA of the CDR3 is TGTGCCAGCACCGTTTTACTGGGACAGAGGAACATGAACACTGAAGCTTTCTTT. Amino acid sequence: CASTVLLGQRNMNTEAFF.

This clonotype was counted only a few times. The CDR3 bases are TGTGCCAGCAGTGAAGGGAGCAGGACAGGGGGCCATGAGCAGTTCTTC. This translates into CASSEGSRTGGHEQFF. The genes are TRBV6-1 and TRBJ2-1; 11 bases are shared with TRBD1. The germline V gene has CDR1 MNHNS and CDR2 SASEGT. The CDR3 consists of 16 residues. The V gene end was trimmed by 1 base and the J gene end by 8 bases; junction bases not matched to a gene: 7.

J is TRBJ2-1 and V is TRBV20-1; 12 bases line up with TRBD2. CDR3 size: 17 residues. Germline loops: CDR1 DFQATT, CDR2 SNEGSKA (reference sequence). V lost 0 bases, J lost 9 bases, and 12 bases stayed unmatched. The DNA of the CDR3 is TGCAGTGCTAGAGATCCCCGATCTAGCGGGGGGGCCTCTGAGCAGTTCTTC. Amino acids: CSARDPRSSGGASEQFF.

The rearrangement uses TRBV11-2 and TRBJ2-7; D gene uncertain. Trimming shortened V by 4 bases and J by 5 bases, and 18 bases separated the two germline ends. Germline CDR1 reads SGHAT; CDR2 reads FQNNGV. The CDR3 sequence is 15 residues long. The CDR3 DNA sequence: TGTGCCAGCAGCTCGCAAGGGCTGGGGAAGAACGAGCAGTACTTC. This sequence encodes CASSSQGLGKNEQYF.

The rearrangement uses TRBV20-1 and TRBJ2-7; D remains ambiguous. Trimming shortened V by 5 bases and J by 4 bases, and 15 bases separated the two germline ends. The germline V gene has CDR1 DFQATT and CDR2 SNEGSKA (reference sequence). The CDR3 is 13 amino acids. CDR3 bases: TGCAGTGCTTCCCCCCCCCGGCCATACGAGCAGTACTTC. It codes for CSASPPRPYEQYF.